Shown below are 19 T cell receptor beta chains from a single sample sequenced in a study of Ad26.COV2.S vaccination and SARS-CoV-2 variants. The treatment here: roughly 19 received Ad26.COV2.S at low or high dose, single or two shots; about 5 received placebo; per-sample allocation not given. The samples date from day 63 after the first vaccine or placebo injection. Clones were sequenced by immunoSEQ multiplex PCR, and TCRdb holds only the in-frame ones, with some missing. This table holds 200,000 to 250,000 clones, around nine tenths found once. The source material was peripheral blood, sampled in a trial of Ad26.COV2.S vaccine versus placebo. All receptors come from a person aged 18 to 65 who received the Ad26.COV2.S COVID-19 vaccine or a placebo.

V gene TRBV6-5 combines with J gene TRBJ1-2, with a tentative D call TRBD1 (5 bases). The ends were cut back, 6 bases at V and 5 bases at J, with 16 bases in the middle. Germline CDR1 MNHEY, CDR2 SVGAGI. The CDR3 loop spans 14 amino acids. CDR3 region: CASRAGTGTYGYTF. DNA for the CDR3: TGTGCCAGCAGGGCCGGGACGGGGACTTATGGCTACACCTTC.

The chain combines TRBV6-5 with TRBJ1-5; D is possibly TRBD1 (5 bases). V was cut by 0 bases and J by 2 bases, with 8 bases left in between. Germline V lookup: CDR1 MNHEY, CDR2 SVGAGI. There are 15 residues in the CDR3. This CDR3 reads CASSYSWGGNQPQHF. Written as DNA, the CDR3 is TGTGCCAGCAGTTACTCGTGGGGGGGCAATCAGCCCCAGCATTTT.

The V and J genes are TRBV7-2 and TRBJ2-3; 10 bases map to TRBD2. The V segment lost 7 bases and the J segment 2 bases; nucleotides outside the gene matches: 6. Germline assignment: CDR1 SGHTA and CDR2 FQGNSA. This CDR3 has 15 amino acids. This CDR3 is CASNQLAGNTDTQYF. As DNA, the CDR3 is TGTGCCAGCAACCAACTAGCGGGAAACACAGATACGCAGTATTTT.

The chain is built from TRBV5-1 and TRBJ2-2, with unresolved D. Trimming left V 1 base short and J 5 bases short, with 9 bases between. This CDR3 is built from 14 residues. Germline-derived CDR1 and CDR2 are SGHRS and YFSETQ. CDR3 coding DNA: TGCGCCAGCAGCTTGATGGTCCGGACCGGGGAGCTGTTTTTT. Its translation: CASSLMVRTGELFF.

This rearrangement joins TRBV11-2 to TRBJ2-4; 7 bases are a match to TRBD2. Germline V gene sequence: CDR1 SGHAT, CDR2 FQNNGV. The trim removed 1 base at V and 6 bases at J, leaving 6 bases unmatched. The CDR3 is 15 amino acids. CDR3 sequence reads: CASSLAAGTINIQYF. Here the CDR3 DNA reads TGTGCCAGCAGCTTAGCCGCGGGGACTATAAACATTCAGTACTTC.

V and J are TRBV2 and TRBJ2-3, with D possibly TRBD2 on 6 matching bases. The V end lost 6 bases, the J end lost 9 bases, and 13 bases lay between the germline ends. The CDR3 extends over 12 amino acids. Germline values: CDR1 SNHLY, CDR2 FYNNEI. CDR3 sequence reads: CASSGTRGTQYF. CDR3 DNA: TGTGCCAGCAGCGGGACTCGGGGGACGCAGTATTTT.

Comment on this clone: Other nucleotide sequences in the sample specify the same CDR3. The V gene is TRBV9, the J gene TRBJ2-3, with D possibly matching TRBD1 (5 bases). Trimming left V 2 bases short and J 2 bases short, with 15 bases between. The CDR3 runs 16 residues. In germline, CDR1 is SGDLS, CDR2 YYNGEE. The CDR3 reads CASSVGVGAHTDTQYF. CDR3 nucleotides: TGTGCCAGCAGCGTTGGGGTAGGGGCTCACACAGATACGCAGTATTTT. Looking up the rest from reference TRBV9 and TRBJ2-3 gives the full variable domain: DSGVTQTPKHLITATGQRVTLRCSPRSGDLSVYWYQQSLDQGLQFLIQYYNGEERAKGNILERFSAQQFPDLHSELNLSSLELGDSALYFCASSVGVGAHTDTQYFGPGTRLTVL.

The rearrangement uses TRBV7-9 and TRBJ2-7; D is unresolved. The CDR3 loop spans 16 amino acids. Germline CDR1 SEHNR, CDR2 FQNEAQ (reference sequence). Deletions cut 1 base from V and 3 bases from J, with 16 bases between. CDR3 DNA sequence: TGTGCCAGCAGCTTAGGAGGCGGCACGCCGGGCTACGAGCAGTACTTC. It encodes CASSLGGGTPGYEQYF.

V usage is TRBV6-2 or TRBV6-3 and J usage is TRBJ2-5, with D possibly being TRBD2 (5 bases). Germline values: CDR1 MNHEY, CDR2 SVGEGT. V lost 4 bases, J lost 2 bases, and 17 bases lay in between. The CDR3 sequence is 16 residues long. The CDR3 region has the DNA TGTGCCAGCAGTTCCCCGGGAACCACGAAGCAAGAGACCCAGTACTTC. It is translated as CASSSPGTTKQETQYF.

The chain couples TRBV10-3 to TRBJ1-1; TRBD1 agrees at 7 bases. CDR1 and CDR2 (germline): ENHRY, SYGVKD. The trim removed 8 bases at V and 2 bases at J, leaving 5 bases unmatched. The CDR3 totals 13 residues. The CDR3 nucleotides are TGTGCCATCGGCACAGGGGTTAACACTGAAGCTTTCTTT. Protein product: CAIGTGVNTEAFF.

The chain employs TRBV6-5 and TRBJ2-7; D gene uncertain. Germline V gene sequence: CDR1 MNHEY, CDR2 SVGAGI. The V and J ends lost 10 bases and 1 base respectively, with 8 bases between them. The CDR3 is 11 residues long. CDR3 sequence (DNA): TGTGCCACAACCGGGTCCTACGAGCAGTACTTC. Its translation: CATTGSYEQYF.

The chain has TRBV5-3 and TRBJ2-1; 11 nucleotides align to TRBD2. TRBV5-3 is given ORF status, its function remaining uncertain. The ends lost 4 bases at V and 3 bases at J; junction bases unmatched: 6. The CDR3 length is 16 residues. CDR3 coding DNA: TGTGCCAGAAGCCCCTCCGGGACTAGCGGCTACAATGAGCAGTTCTTC. It yields the protein CARSPSGTSGYNEQFF.

The rearrangement links TRBV19 to TRBJ2-5; possibly TRBD1 for D (6 bases). The CDR3 is made up of 15 amino acids. The V end was cut by 1 base, the J end by 0 bases, with 9 bases between. In germline, CDR1 is LNHDA, CDR2 SQIVND (reference sequence). CDR3 sequence reads: CASSIGGHYQETQYF. In DNA, the CDR3 is TGTGCCAGTAGTATAGGGGGACATTACCAAGAGACCCAGTACTTC.

This clone has only one observation. The V gene is TRBV20-1, the J gene TRBJ1-5; no clear D gene. Germline assignment: CDR1 DFQATT and CDR2 SNEGSKA (reference sequence). This CDR3 has 14 residues. Trimming removed 3 bases at V and 0 bases at J, with 9 bases between. CDR3 nucleotide sequence: TGCAGTGCTAGTCTCGCGAGTAGCAATCAGCCCCAGCATTTT. Amino acids: CSASLASSNQPQHF.

V and J are TRBV7-6 and TRBJ2-1, with D uncertain. The germline gives CDR1 SGHVS, CDR2 FNYEAQ. V lost 3 bases to trimming and J lost 5 bases, with 11 bases between them. CDR3 length: 14 amino acids. In DNA form, the CDR3 reads TGTGCCAGCAGCTTGGAATGGGCCGACAATGAGCAGTTCTTC. Translated: CASSLEWADNEQFF. The full variable domain, in which reference TRBV7-6 and TRBJ2-1 provide the parts outside the CDR3, is GAGVSQSPRYKVTKRGQDVALRCDPISGHVSLYWYRQALGQGPEFLTYFNYEAQQDKSGLPNDRFSAERPEGSISTLTIQRTEQRDSAMYRCASSLEWADNEQFFGPGTRLTVL.

This clone was seen only once. The chain employs TRBV27 and TRBJ1-5; D is unresolved. Between the trimmed V and J ends, which lost 2 bases and 7 bases, there was a span of 18 bases. Germline V CDR1 and CDR2: MNHEY, SMNVEV (reference sequence). This CDR3 is built from 16 residues. The DNA for the CDR3 is TGTGCCAGCAGTTTACTCCTAAACAGTCAACGGCAGCCCCAGCATTTT. It specifies CASSLLLNSQRQPQHF.

The chain combines TRBV6-5 with TRBJ2-2; D unclear. CDR3 length: 12 residues. V gave up 5 bases and J gave up 5 bases, with 6 bases separating them. The germline V gene encodes CDR1 MNHEY and CDR2 SVGAGI. CDR3 amino acids: CASSPGTGELFF. The CDR3, as DNA: TGTGCCAGCAGTCCGGGTACCGGGGAGCTGTTTTTT.

The rearrangement joins TRBV4-3 to TRBJ2-7; TRBD1 aligns across 8 bases. Germline V gene sequence: CDR1 LGHNA, CDR2 YSLEER. The CDR3 contains 17 residues. V gave up 3 bases and J gave up 2 bases; unmatched junction bases: 12. CDR3 DNA: TGCGCCAGCAGCCATGAAGGGGCCGGGACAGGAGCCTACGAGCAGTACTTC. Translated: CASSHEGAGTGAYEQYF.

Written as DNA, the CDR3 is TGTGCCAGCAGTTCCCCAGAGGGGGGGCCATATGAGCAGTTCTTC. It codes for CASSSPEGGPYEQFF. The V and J genes are TRBV13 and TRBJ2-1; D perhaps matches TRBD2 (7 bases). Germline V gene data show CDR1 as PRHDT and CDR2 as FYEKMQ (reference sequence). The CDR3 contains 15 residues. Trimming left V 6 bases short and J 8 bases short, with 20 bases between.